What follows are 8 T cell receptor beta chains derived from one specimen sequenced in a study of shared clonotypes between healthy human individuals. Naivety among CD8 cells was defined by CD45RO negativity and positive CCR7 selection, thereby excluding terminally differentiated effector memory CD45RA+ cells. The data were produced by immunoSEQ multiplex PCR, yet TCRdb's version contains in-frame clones alone and is incomplete. The repertoire holds hundreds of thousands of clones, approximately 90% seen once, with 20% to 25% in the top ten. The specimen was naive CD8+ T cells sorted from blood. All receptors come from a man under 40 in good health.

CDR3 protein: CARGQGGGEQYF. Here the CDR3 DNA reads TGTGCCAGAGGGCAGGGAGGAGGCGAGCAGTACTTC. The V call is TRBV2, the J call TRBJ2-7; TRBD2 might be the D (6 bases). The germline V gene encodes CDR1 SNHLY and CDR2 FYNNEI. There are 12 residues in the CDR3. With 9 bases removed from V and 6 bases from J, the gap between germline ends came to 15 bases.

The chain recombines TRBV4-1 with TRBJ2-7; a possible D gene is TRBD2 (6 bases). Between the trimmed V and J ends, which lost 4 bases and 0 bases, there was a span of 13 bases. CDR1 and CDR2 (germline): MGHRA, YSYEKL. This CDR3 contains 15 residues. CDR3 protein: CASSPRAGSSYEQYF. CDR3 bases: TGCGCCAGCAGCCCCCGTGCGGGAAGCTCCTACGAGCAGTACTTC.

This clone turned up a few times. This chain connects TRBV28 to TRBJ2-7, with TRBD2 matching over 9 bases. There are 15 residues in the CDR3. J was trimmed by 3 bases and V by 3 bases; bases with no gene match: 6. Germline assignment: CDR1 MDHEN and CDR2 SYDVKM. CDR3 protein: CASSFLAGIFYEQYF. The CDR3 DNA is TGTGCCAGCAGTTTTCTAGCGGGAATTTTCTACGAGCAGTACTTC.

The CDR3 protein is CATSRGRAASEKLFF. The CDR3 coding sequence is TGTGCCACCAGCAGAGGCAGGGCCGCGTCTGAAAAACTGTTTTTT. V is TRBV15 and J is TRBJ1-4; possible D gene TRBD1, 5 bases. The CDR3 sequence is 15 residues long. Germline values: CDR1 LNHNV, CDR2 YYDKDF (reference sequence). Trimming stripped 1 base from V and 7 bases from J, with 13 bases between.

Only a few counts were recorded for this clone. This chain uses TRBV25-1 with TRBJ1-5; D ambiguous. Germline V gene data show CDR1 as MGHDK and CDR2 as SYGVNS. Between the trimmed V and J ends, which lost 5 bases and 5 bases, there was a span of 13 bases. The CDR3 is made up of 14 amino acids. This CDR3 is CASSSRWVDQPQHF. In DNA form, the CDR3 reads TGTGCCAGCAGTTCCCGGTGGGTGGATCAGCCCCAGCATTTT. Supplemented by reference TRBV25-1 and TRBJ1-5, the full variable domain reads EADIYQTPRYLVIGTGKKITLECSQTMGHDKMYWYQQDPGMELHLIHYSYGVNSTEKGDLSSESTVSRIRTEHFPLTLESARPSHTSQYLCASSSRWVDQPQHFGDGTRLSIL.

CDR3 nucleotide sequence: TGTGCCAGCAGCTTAGAAATAGCGGGCAACAATGAGCAGTTCTTC. Protein sequence: CASSLEIAGNNEQFF. The V gene is TRBV7-9, the J gene TRBJ2-1, with 7 positions matching TRBD2. Germline V CDR1 and CDR2: SEHNR, FQNEAQ (reference sequence). The CDR3 spans 15 residues. J lost 5 bases, V lost 1 base, and 5 bases had no gene match.

This clone was counted many times. The V gene is TRBV14, the J gene TRBJ2-3; 8 bases map to TRBD1. Per the germline V gene, CDR1 is SGHDN and CDR2 is FVKESK. CDR3 length equals 16 residues. V shed 0 bases and J 5 bases; nucleotides not matched to a gene: 7. CDR3 residues: CASSQDRTGSLDTQYF. The CDR3 region has the DNA TGTGCCAGCAGCCAAGATCGGACAGGGTCCCTAGATACGCAGTATTTT.

The chain employs TRBV7-9 and TRBJ2-7; 7 bases line up with TRBD1. Germline V gene data show CDR1 as SEHNR and CDR2 as FQNEAQ (reference sequence). V shed 7 bases and J 3 bases; nucleotides not matched to a gene: 9. This CDR3 comprises 14 residues. The DNA for the CDR3 is TGTGCCAGCACCACAGACAGGGTTGTCTACGAGCAGTACTTC. Protein sequence: CASTTDRVVYEQYF.